This T cell receptor (beta chain) is drawn from a study of T cell changes during pregnancy in multiple sclerosis. Clones were sequenced by immunoSEQ multiplex PCR, and TCRdb holds only the in-frame ones, with some missing. The sample consists of tens of thousands of clones, 90% of them appearing once. After removal of 5 bases from V and 6 bases from J, the junction contained 9 bases not matched to a gene. Germline assignment: CDR1 SGHRS and CDR2 YFSETQ. This CDR3 comprises 15 residues. This TCR derives from a female donor in good health, enrolled as a control in a pregnancy study. V is TRBV5-1 and J is TRBJ2-1, with 9 bases identical to TRBD1. Sequencing was performed on peripheral blood, taken after pregnancy. CDR3 nucleotide sequence: TGCGCCAGCAGGCAACTAGGGGACAGGGTCAATGAGCAGTTCTTC. It encodes CASRQLGDRVNEQFF. Full variable domain (outside the CDR3, taken from reference TRBV5-1 and TRBJ2-1): KAGVTQTPRYLIKTRGQQVTLSCSPISGHRSVSWYQQTPGQGLQFLFEYFSETQRNKGNFPGRFSGRQFSNSRSEMNVSTLELGDSALYLCASRQLGDRVNEQFFGPGTRLTVL.